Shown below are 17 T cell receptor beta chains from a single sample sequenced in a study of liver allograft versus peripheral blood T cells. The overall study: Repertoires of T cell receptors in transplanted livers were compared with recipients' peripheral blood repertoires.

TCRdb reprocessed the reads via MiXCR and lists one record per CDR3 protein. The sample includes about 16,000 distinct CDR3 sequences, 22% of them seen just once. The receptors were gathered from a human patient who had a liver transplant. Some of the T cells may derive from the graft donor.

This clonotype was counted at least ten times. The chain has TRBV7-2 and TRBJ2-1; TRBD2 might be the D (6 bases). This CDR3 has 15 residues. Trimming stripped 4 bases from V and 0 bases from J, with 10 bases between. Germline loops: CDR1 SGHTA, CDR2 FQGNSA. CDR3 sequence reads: CASSYGTPSYNEQFF. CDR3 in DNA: TGTGCCAGCAGCTACGGGACTCCCTCCTACAATGAGCAGTTCTTC. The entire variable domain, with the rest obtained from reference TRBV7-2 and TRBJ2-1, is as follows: GAGVSQSPSNKVTEKGKDVELRCDPISGHTALYWYRQSLGQGLEFLIYFQGNSAPDKSGLPSDRFSAERTGGSVSTLTIQRTQQEDSAVYLCASSYGTPSYNEQFFGPGTRLTVL.

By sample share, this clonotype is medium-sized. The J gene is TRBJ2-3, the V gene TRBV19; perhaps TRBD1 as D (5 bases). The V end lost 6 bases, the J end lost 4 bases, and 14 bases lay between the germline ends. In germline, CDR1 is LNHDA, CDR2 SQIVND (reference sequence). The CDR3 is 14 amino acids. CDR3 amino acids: CASRVVGLADTQYF. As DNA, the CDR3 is TGTGCCAGTAGGGTTGTGGGGCTCGCAGATACGCAGTATTTT.

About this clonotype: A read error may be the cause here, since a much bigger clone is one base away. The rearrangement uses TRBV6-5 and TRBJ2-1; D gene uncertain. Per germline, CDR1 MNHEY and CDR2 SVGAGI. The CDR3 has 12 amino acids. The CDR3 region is CASSDPQYEQLF. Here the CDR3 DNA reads TGTGCCAGCAGCGATCCCCAGTATGAGCAGCTCTTC.

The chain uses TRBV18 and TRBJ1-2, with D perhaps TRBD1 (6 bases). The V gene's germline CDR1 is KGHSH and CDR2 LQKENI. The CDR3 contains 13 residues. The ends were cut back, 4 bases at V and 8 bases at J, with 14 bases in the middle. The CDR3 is CASSREETGGYTF. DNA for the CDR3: TGTGCCAGCTCACGAGAGGAGACAGGCGGCTACACCTTC.

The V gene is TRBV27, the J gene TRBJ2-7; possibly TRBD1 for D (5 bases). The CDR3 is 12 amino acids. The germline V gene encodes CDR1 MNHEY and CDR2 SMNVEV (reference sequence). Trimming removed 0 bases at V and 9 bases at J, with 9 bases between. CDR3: CASSLSGVGQYF. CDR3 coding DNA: TGTGCCAGCAGTTTATCAGGGGTAGGGCAGTACTTC.

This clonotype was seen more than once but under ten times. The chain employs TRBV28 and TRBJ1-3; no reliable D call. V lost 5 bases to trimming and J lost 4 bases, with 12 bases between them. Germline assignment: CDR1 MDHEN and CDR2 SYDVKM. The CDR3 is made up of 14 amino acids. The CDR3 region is CASSDNRRGNTIYF. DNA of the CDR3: TGTGCCAGCAGTGACAATCGTAGGGGAAACACCATATATTTT.

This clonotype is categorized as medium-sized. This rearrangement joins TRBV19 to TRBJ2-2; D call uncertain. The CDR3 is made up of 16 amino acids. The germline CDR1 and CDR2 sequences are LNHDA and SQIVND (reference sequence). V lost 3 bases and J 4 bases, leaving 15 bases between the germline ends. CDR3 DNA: TGTGCCAGTAGTATCGGTCAGCTTAGAGGCACCGGGGAGCTGTTTTTT. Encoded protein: CASSIGQLRGTGELFF.

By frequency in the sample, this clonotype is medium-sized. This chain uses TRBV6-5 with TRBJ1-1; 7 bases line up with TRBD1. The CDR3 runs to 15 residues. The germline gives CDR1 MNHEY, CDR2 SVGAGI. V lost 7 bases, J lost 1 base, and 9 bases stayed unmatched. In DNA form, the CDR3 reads TGTGCCAGCACCACGGGACAGACGAGGAACACTGAAGCTTTCTTT. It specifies CASTTGQTRNTEAFF.

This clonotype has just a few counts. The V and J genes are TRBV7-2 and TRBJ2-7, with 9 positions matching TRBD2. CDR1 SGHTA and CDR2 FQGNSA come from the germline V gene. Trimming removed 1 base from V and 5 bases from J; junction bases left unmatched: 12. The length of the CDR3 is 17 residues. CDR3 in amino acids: CASSLVPPAGGGHEQYF. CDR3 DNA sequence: TGTGCCAGCAGCTTAGTACCCCCTGCGGGAGGGGGCCACGAGCAGTACTTC.

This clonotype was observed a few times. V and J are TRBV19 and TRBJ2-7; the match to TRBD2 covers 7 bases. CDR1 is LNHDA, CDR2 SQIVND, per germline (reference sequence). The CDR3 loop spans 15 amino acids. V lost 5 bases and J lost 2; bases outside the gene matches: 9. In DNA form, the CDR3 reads TGTGCCAGTAGTCCTAGGGAGGGCCTAACCTACGAGCAGTACTTC. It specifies CASSPREGLTYEQYF.

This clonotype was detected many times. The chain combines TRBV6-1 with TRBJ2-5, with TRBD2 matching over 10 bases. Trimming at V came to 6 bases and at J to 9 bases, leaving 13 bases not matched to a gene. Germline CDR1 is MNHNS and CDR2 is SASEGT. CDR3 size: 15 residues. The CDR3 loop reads CASRREAGGSLAQYF. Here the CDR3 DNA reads TGTGCCAGCAGAAGGGAAGCGGGGGGGTCCTTAGCCCAGTACTTC.

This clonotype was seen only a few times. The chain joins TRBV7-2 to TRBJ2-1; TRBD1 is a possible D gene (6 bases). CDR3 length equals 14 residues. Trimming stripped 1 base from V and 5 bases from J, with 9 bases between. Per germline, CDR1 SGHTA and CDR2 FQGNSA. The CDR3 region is CASSLGQVNNEQFF. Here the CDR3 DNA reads TGTGCCAGCAGCTTAGGACAGGTGAACAATGAGCAGTTCTTC.

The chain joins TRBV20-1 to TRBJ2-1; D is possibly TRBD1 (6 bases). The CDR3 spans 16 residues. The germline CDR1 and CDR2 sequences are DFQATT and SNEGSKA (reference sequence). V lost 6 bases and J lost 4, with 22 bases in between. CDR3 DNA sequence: TGCAGTGCCACCCGGTTAGCAGGGGATTCTTACAATGAGCAGTTCTTC. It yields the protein CSATRLAGDSYNEQFF.

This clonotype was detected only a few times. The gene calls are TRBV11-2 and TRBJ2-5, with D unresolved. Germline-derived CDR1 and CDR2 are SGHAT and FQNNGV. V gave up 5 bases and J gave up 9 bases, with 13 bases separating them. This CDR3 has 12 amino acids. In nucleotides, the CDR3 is TGTGCCAGCAGCCCTCTCGGGCGGTCCCAGTACTTC. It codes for CASSPLGRSQYF.

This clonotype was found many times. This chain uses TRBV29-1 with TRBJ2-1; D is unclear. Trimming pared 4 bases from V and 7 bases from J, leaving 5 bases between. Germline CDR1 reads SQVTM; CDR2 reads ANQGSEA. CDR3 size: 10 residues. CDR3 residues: CSVGLNEQFF. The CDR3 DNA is TGCAGCGTTGGGCTGAATGAGCAGTTCTTC.

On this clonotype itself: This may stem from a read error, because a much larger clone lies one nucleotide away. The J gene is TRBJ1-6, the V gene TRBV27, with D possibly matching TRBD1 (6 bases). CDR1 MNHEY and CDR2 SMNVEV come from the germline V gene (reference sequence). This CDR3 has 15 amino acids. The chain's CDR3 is CASSNRSGAYLTLRF. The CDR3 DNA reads TGTGCCAGCAGTAATCGGTCAGGGGCGTACTTAACCCTCCGCTTT.

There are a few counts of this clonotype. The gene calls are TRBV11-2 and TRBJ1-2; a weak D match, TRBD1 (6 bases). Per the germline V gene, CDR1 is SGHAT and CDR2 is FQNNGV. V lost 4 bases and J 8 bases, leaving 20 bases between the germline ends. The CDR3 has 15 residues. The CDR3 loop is CASSSELQGRGGYTF. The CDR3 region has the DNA TGTGCCAGCAGCTCAGAGTTACAGGGAAGGGGAGGCTACACCTTC.